One sample yielded the 16 T cell receptor beta chains listed below, sequenced in a study of T cell responses to AZD1222 COVID-19 vaccine. Profiled with immunoSEQ multiplex PCR; TCRdb holds only in-frame clones, not every one. Here the sample spans around 130,000 clones, 70% to 90% being singletons. Sequenced here: peripheral blood, sampled on day 0 of AZD1222 vaccination. The receptors come from an adult in good health.

V and J are TRBV5-1 and TRBJ2-5; 9 bases line up with TRBD1. This CDR3 is 15 amino acids long. V gave up 4 bases and J gave up 5 bases; unmatched junction bases: 9. Germline V CDR1 and CDR2: SGHRS, YFSETQ. This CDR3 reads CASSIPQGARETQYF. The CDR3 DNA is TGCGCCAGCAGCATACCACAGGGGGCGAGGGAGACCCAGTACTTC.

V usage is TRBV27 and J usage is TRBJ1-5, with a tentative D call TRBD1 (6 bases). V lost 5 bases and J lost 9, with 20 bases in between. The V gene's germline CDR1 is MNHEY and CDR2 SMNVEV (reference sequence). This CDR3 is 15 amino acids long. CDR3 sequence (DNA): TGTGCCAGCAGTCTCCCCTCAGGGGTCCGTGGGCCCCAGCATTTT. It translates to CASSLPSGVRGPQHF.

The chain carries TRBV2 and TRBJ1-1; a possible D gene is TRBD1 (5 bases). CDR3 length: 15 residues. Germline-derived CDR1 and CDR2 are SNHLY and FYNNEI. The V and J ends lost 6 bases and 4 bases respectively, with 18 bases between them. The CDR3 DNA reads TGTGCCAGCAGCCCCCTGGACATATTCTCCACTGAAGCTTTCTTT. Its protein product is CASSPLDIFSTEAFF. The whole variable domain, filled in from reference TRBV2 and TRBJ1-1, reads EPEVTQTPSHQVTQMGQEVILRCVPISNHLYFYWYRQILGQKVEFLVSFYNNEISEKSEIFDDQFSVERPDGSNFTLKIRSTKLEDSAMYFCASSPLDIFSTEAFFGQGTRLTVV.

The chain joins TRBV7-2 to TRBJ2-5; 7 bases are a match to TRBD1. V was pared by 1 base and J by 5 bases, with 4 bases of the junction left unmatched. Germline CDR1 SGHTA, CDR2 FQGNSA. The CDR3 is 14 residues long. CDR3 DNA sequence: TGTGCCAGCAGCTTAGTGAGGGGGCGGGAGACCCAGTACTTC. This codes for CASSLVRGRETQYF.

The rearrangement links TRBV29-1 to TRBJ1-5; perhaps TRBD1 as D (5 bases). Germline values: CDR1 SQVTM, CDR2 ANQGSEA. V was trimmed by 6 bases and J by 0 bases, leaving 12 bases between them. The CDR3 length is 14 residues. The CDR3 coding sequence is TGCAGCGTCCGGGACGGGTATAGCAATCAGCCCCAGCATTTT. Its translation is CSVRDGYSNQPQHF.

V gene TRBV27 combines with J gene TRBJ2-7; 9 bases align to TRBD1. The CDR3 consists of 16 residues. V was clipped by 4 bases and J by 3 bases; unmatched bases: 10. In germline, CDR1 is MNHEY, CDR2 SMNVEV (reference sequence). CDR3 DNA sequence: TGTGCCAGCAGTTCTTTCACCGGGACAGGGAACTACGAGCAGTACTTC. This sequence encodes CASSSFTGTGNYEQYF.

This chain joins TRBV7-2 and TRBJ2-7; D is undetermined. Germline V CDR1 and CDR2: SGHTA, FQGNSA. The CDR3 is made up of 13 amino acids. V was shortened by 5 bases and J by 5 bases, with 13 bases between the two germline ends. The CDR3 bases are TGTGCCAGCAGCCTCCCGATTACGGACGAGCAGTACTTC. As protein: CASSLPITDEQYF.

J is TRBJ1-1 and V is TRBV18; D is uncertain. There are 15 residues in the CDR3. CDR1 is KGHSH and CDR2 is LQKENI in the germline V gene. Trimming removed 1 base at V and 6 bases at J, with 15 bases between. CDR3 sequence reads: CASSPQESVLSEAFF. CDR3 sequence (DNA): TGTGCCAGCTCACCACAGGAGTCGGTGTTATCTGAAGCTTTCTTT.

The V and J genes are TRBV2 and TRBJ1-1; no definite D call. V was shortened by 0 bases and J by 0 bases, with 11 bases between the two germline ends. The V gene's germline CDR1 is SNHLY and CDR2 FYNNEI. The CDR3 length is 16 residues. CDR3 coding DNA: TGTGCCAGCAGTGAAGCGGGGTTAGGCATGAACACTGAAGCTTTCTTT. As protein: CASSEAGLGMNTEAFF.

This chain connects TRBV9 to TRBJ1-3; perhaps TRBD1 as D (5 bases). V lost 0 bases, J lost 0 bases, and 10 bases lay in between. This CDR3 is 16 amino acids long. The V gene's germline CDR1 is SGDLS and CDR2 YYNGEE. CDR3 protein: CASSVEGRDSGNTIYF. In DNA, the CDR3 is TGTGCCAGCAGCGTAGAGGGCAGGGACTCTGGAAACACCATATATTTT.

A remark on this clone: At one boundary the junction diverges from the germline segment, which might be a read error. The chain combines TRBV18 with TRBJ2-1; the match to TRBD2 covers 10 bases. The CDR3 sequence is 18 residues long. Germline V gene lookup returns CDR1 KGHSH and CDR2 LQKENI. The CDR3 here is CASSPKGAPGLAQNGQFF. CDR3 sequence (DNA): TGTGCCAGCTCACCAAAGGGGGCGCCGGGACTAGCGCAGAATGGGCAGTTCTTC.

The rearrangement uses TRBV29-1 and TRBJ1-2, with TRBD1 as a possible D gene (5 bases). CDR3 length: 19 amino acids. V was shortened by 1 base and J by 4 bases, with 28 bases between the two germline ends. In germline, CDR1 is SQVTM, CDR2 ANQGSEA. CDR3 region: CSVEVVAAGVYNIGYGYTF. The DNA of the CDR3 is TGCAGCGTTGAAGTAGTTGCGGCGGGGGTTTACAATATAGGCTATGGCTACACCTTC.

This chain's CDR3 is CASSLGGQGEAFF. In nucleotides, the CDR3 is TGTGCCAGCAGTTTAGGGGGACAGGGCGAAGCTTTCTTT. This chain links TRBV12-3 or TRBV12-4 with TRBJ1-1; 9 bases fit TRBD1. V was clipped by 1 base and J by 8 bases; unmatched bases: 2. This CDR3 spans 13 amino acids.

The V and J genes are TRBV14 and TRBJ1-2; 8 bases line up with TRBD1. The CDR3 covers 13 residues. V lost 6 bases, J lost 7 bases, and 7 bases stayed unmatched. CDR1 is SGHDN and CDR2 is FVKESK in the germline V gene. CDR3 nucleotides: TGTGCCAGCAGATTCCAGGGGGCAGGTGGCTACACCTTC. This encodes CASRFQGAGGYTF. The full variable domain, rest sourced from reference TRBV14 and TRBJ1-2, is EAGVTQFPSHSVIEKGQTVTLRCDPISGHDNLYWYRRVMGKEIKFLLHFVKESKQDESGMPNNRFLAERTGGTYSTLKVQPAELEDSGVYFCASRFQGAGGYTFGSGTRLTVV.

The chain combines TRBV14 with TRBJ2-4, with 14 positions matching TRBD2. V shed 3 bases, J shed 7 bases, and the junction held 2 bases outside the gene matches. The CDR3 sequence is 15 residues long. Germline CDR1 SGHDN, CDR2 FVKESK. The CDR3 protein is CASSQRTSGGNIQYF. Here the CDR3 DNA reads TGTGCCAGCAGCCAGAGGACTAGCGGGGGGAACATTCAGTACTTC.

This sequence joins TRBV7-9 and TRBJ1-2; D call uncertain. Germline CDR1 reads SEHNR; CDR2 reads FQNEAQ (reference sequence). The CDR3 sequence is 13 residues long. Trimming removed 1 base from V and 8 bases from J, with 11 bases in between. The CDR3 loop is CASSLGSYWGYTF. In DNA, the CDR3 is TGTGCCAGCAGCTTAGGATCCTACTGGGGCTACACCTTC.